This T cell receptor (beta chain) was documented in a study of cytomegalovirus exposure and HLA in healthy donors. The study ran its PCR with 60 Vbeta and 13 Jbeta primers. Sequenced by immunoSEQ multiplex PCR; TCRdb stores in-frame clones only, minus some. The profile shows some 170,000 clones, 60% to 80% of them singletons. Germline V lookup: CDR1 LNHDA, CDR2 SQIVND (reference sequence). With V trimmed by 3 bases and J by 4 bases, 7 bases remained unmatched. This CDR3 has 15 residues. The chain recombines TRBV19 with TRBJ2-7; TRBD1 matches 9 bases. The sequence derives from a man aged 35 to 55 in good health and CMV-seropositive. Sequencing was carried out using PBMCs. CDR3 sequence reads: CASSIRTGETYEQYF. The CDR3 DNA reads as TGTGCCAGTAGTATTCGGACAGGGGAGACTTACGAGCAGTACTTC.